A selection of T cell receptor beta chains follows, all from one sample in a study of control samples from healthy donors and cancer patients. The method was immunoSEQ multiplex PCR; TCRdb's version includes in-frame clones alone and lacks a portion of them. This sample has about 100,000 clones, with about 90% found just once. Sequencing was performed on blood. These receptors all come from a woman in her forties or fifties in good health. Each CDR3 is given with its conserved first and last residue. D genes are given only for firm matches. For some rows the clone size is stated as once, few or many, or as a class when expanded; others skip it.

J | V | D | size | length | DNA | CDR3
TRBJ2-3 | TRBV30 | TRBD1 | NA | 15 | TGTGCCTGGAGTCGTACAGGGGATTACACAGATACGCAGTATTTT | CAWSRTGDYTDTQYF
TRBJ2-1 | TRBV6-6 | NA | NA | 11 | TGTGCCAGCACGGGGAACAATGAGCAGTTCTTC | CASTGNNEQFF
TRBJ2-3 | TRBV4-2 | NA | NA | 17 | TGTGCCAGCAGCCAAACCGCCCGAGCGCTTAGCACAGATACGCAGTATTTT | CASSQTARALSTDTQYF
TRBJ2-5 | TRBV9 | TRBD1 | NA | 14 | TGTGCCAGCAGCATACAGGGGGCGCGGGAGACCCAGTACTTC | CASSIQGARETQYF
TRBJ1-5 | TRBV18 | NA | NA | 14 | TGTGCCAGCTCACCAGGGCAGGGGAATCAGCCCCAGCATTTT | CASSPGQGNQPQHF
TRBJ1-4 | TRBV18 | NA | NA | 15 | TGTGCCAGCTCACCCCTCTCCGGCACTAATGAAAAACTGTTTTTT | CASSPLSGTNEKLFF
TRBJ1-2 | TRBV19 | NA | NA | 16 | TGTGCCAGTAGTATATTTTCTTCCAGGCAGGGAGAAGGCTACACCTTC | CASSIFSSRQGEGYTF
TRBJ1-2 | TRBV5-4 | NA | NA | 17 | TGTGCCAGCAGCTTGGTTTGGACGAAAAGGACTCTCTATGGCTACACCTTC | CASSLVWTKRTLYGYTF
TRBJ1-1 | TRBV20-1 | NA | NA | 11 | TGCAGTGCCCCGGGAGTCACTGAAGCTTTCTTT | CSAPGVTEAFF
TRBJ1-1 | TRBV5-6 | TRBD1 | NA | 14 | TGTGCCAGCAGCTACGGACAGGGCTACACTGAAGCTTTCTTT | CASSYGQGYTEAFF
TRBJ2-1 | TRBV19 | NA | NA | 15 | TGTGCCAGTAGTGTAATACACGGTTCCTACAATGAGCAGTTCTTC | CASSVIHGSYNEQFF
TRBJ2-1 | TRBV11-2 | NA | NA | 13 | TGTGCCAGCAGCTTTGACCCTTTCGCGGAGCAGTTCTTC | CASSFDPFAEQFF
TRBJ2-1 | TRBV13 | TRBD2 | NA | 15 | TGTGCCAGCAGCTCCGGACTAGCCGTGAGCCATGAGCAGTTCTTC | CASSSGLAVSHEQFF
TRBJ1-1 | TRBV3-1/TRBV3-2 | TRBD1 | NA | 15 | TGTGCCAGCAGCCGGGGGAGGGGGCAAAGAACTGAAGCTTTCTTT | CASSRGRGQRTEAFF
TRBJ2-3 | TRBV4-1 | TRBD1 | NA | 15 | TGCGCCAGCAGCCAAAACAGGGGACAGGGTGATACGCAGTATTTT | CASSQNRGQGDTQYF
TRBJ1-2 | TRBV12-3/TRBV12-4 | NA | NA | 12 | TGTGCCAGCAGTCCCACAGGGTATGGCTACACCTTC | CASSPTGYGYTF
TRBJ2-6 | TRBV5-1 | NA | NA | 15 | TGCGCCAGCATGTTTACAGGGTCTGGGGCCAACGTCCTGACTTTC | CASMFTGSGANVLTF
TRBJ2-2 | TRBV2 | TRBD1 | NA | 15 | TGTGCCAGCAGTGAACGGGACAGAGCTACCGGGGAGCTGTTTTTT | CASSERDRATGELFF
TRBJ2-2 | TRBV7-9 | TRBD2 | NA | 16 | TGTGCCAGCAGCTATACTAGCGGGACCTCAGGCGAGGAGCTGTTTTTT | CASSYTSGTSGEELFF
TRBJ1-2 | TRBV27 | NA | NA | 16 | TGTGCCAGCAGTTCGGTCGGGAGGTCCTCGGTATATGGCTACACCTTC | CASSSVGRSSVYGYTF
TRBJ1-1 | TRBV29-1 | NA | NA | 14 | TGCAGCGTTGAAGGTCGGCTGATGAACACTGAAGCTTTCTTT | CSVEGRLMNTEAFF
TRBJ2-1 | TRBV7-8 | NA | NA | 15 | TGTGCCAGCAGCTTAGTTAAAACAGGTAGCGACGAGCAGTTCTTC | CASSLVKTGSDEQFF
TRBJ2-3 | TRBV24-1 | NA | NA | 15 | TGTGCCACCAGTGATTTTTCCGTCAGCACAGATACGCAGTATTTT | CATSDFSVSTDTQYF
TRBJ2-6 | TRBV18 | TRBD1 | NA | 21 | TGTGCCAGCTCACCATTTATTATCCGGGACAGGGTGTTCTCTGGGGCCAACGTCCTGACTTTC | CASSPFIIRDRVFSGANVLTF
TRBJ1-1 | TRBV10-3 | NA | NA | 15 | TGTGCCATCAGTGAGAGTTTAAGGACCAACACTGAAGCTTTCTTT | CAISESLRTNTEAFF
TRBJ1-5 | TRBV18 | TRBD1 | NA | 16 | TGTGCCAGCTCTCCTTACGAGACAGGGAGCAATCAGCCCCAGCATTTT | CASSPYETGSNQPQHF
TRBJ1-5 | TRBV6-5 | NA | NA | 14 | TGTGCCAGCAGTTACGCAGGGGCCAATCAGCCCCAGCATTTT | CASSYAGANQPQHF
TRBJ1-6 | TRBV11-2 | NA | NA | 13 | TGTGCCAGCAGCTACGGTTCAAATCCACCCCTCCACTTT | CASSYGSNPPLHF
TRBJ1-1 | TRBV7-3 | NA | few | 15 | TGTGCCAGCAGCTTAACTGGGGGTGGGAGCACTGAAGCTTTCTTT | CASSLTGGGSTEAFF
TRBJ2-1 | TRBV2 | NA | NA | 11 | TGTGCCCCAAACCGGGGGAATGAGCAGTTCTTC | CAPNRGNEQFF
TRBJ2-1 | TRBV19 | TRBD2 | NA | 15 | TGTGCCAGTAGCCCTTTAGCGGGAGGGCCTAATGAGCAGTTCTTC | CASSPLAGGPNEQFF
TRBJ2-5 | TRBV11-2 | NA | NA | 14 | TGTGCCAGCAGCTTAGGAGGGGTTCGGCAGACCCAGTACTTC | CASSLGGVRQTQYF
TRBJ1-6 | TRBV11-2 | NA | NA | 14 | TGTGCCAGCAGCTTCGTCCGGGGGGAGGTCCCCCTCCACTTT | CASSFVRGEVPLHF
TRBJ2-3 | TRBV5-1 | TRBD1 | NA | 16 | TGCGCCAGCAGCCAAAAGGGACAGGGAAGCACAGATACGCAGTATTTT | CASSQKGQGSTDTQYF
TRBJ1-1 | TRBV30 | TRBD1 | NA | 14 | TGTGCCTGGAGTGGGCCCGGGACAGGGGTTGAAGCTTTCTTT | CAWSGPGTGVEAFF
TRBJ2-1 | TRBV29-1 | TRBD1 | few | 15 | TGCAGCGTTGAAACAGAGGGGGCGGACTTCGGTGAGCAGTTCTTC | CSVETEGADFGEQFF
TRBJ2-1 | TRBV6-4 | TRBD2 | NA | 17 | TGTGCCAGCAGTGAGGGGACACTAGCGGGAGAATGGAATGAGCAGTTCTTC | CASSEGTLAGEWNEQFF
TRBJ2-2 | TRBV9 | TRBD1 | once | 15 | TGTGCCAGCAGCGTAGAGGGGGCGGGCACCGGGGAGCTGTTTTTT | CASSVEGAGTGELFF
TRBJ1-6 | TRBV5-1 | TRBD1 | NA | 15 | TGCGCCAGCAGCTTGGAGGACAGGGTAAATTCACCCCTCCACTTT | CASSLEDRVNSPLHF
TRBJ1-3 | TRBV18 | NA | NA | 15 | TGTGCCAGCTCACCCGCTTGGGGGGCGAGAAACACCATATATTTT | CASSPAWGARNTIYF
TRBJ2-1 | TRBV29-1 | TRBD1 | NA | 13 | TGCAGCGTTGACCAAAGACAGGGAAATGAGCAGTTCTTC | CSVDQRQGNEQFF
TRBJ2-6 | TRBV5-4 | NA | NA | 17 | TGTGCCAGCAGACCGACAGCCCCGGCGCGGGGGGCCAACGTCCTGACTTTC | CASRPTAPARGANVLTF
TRBJ1-4 | TRBV6-5 | NA | NA | 15 | TGTGCCAGCAGTTACTCGATTTTTGAGGGGGAAAAACTGTTTTTT | CASSYSIFEGEKLFF
TRBJ2-5 | TRBV4-2 | TRBD1 | once | 16 | TGTGCCAGCAGCCCCTTACTGGACAGGGTGCAAGAGACCCAGTACTTC | CASSPLLDRVQETQYF
TRBJ1-5 | TRBV7-2 | TRBD1 | NA | 16 | TGTGCCAGCAGCCTAGGAGGGGACAGGGGCAATCAGCCCCAGCATTTT | CASSLGGDRGNQPQHF
TRBJ2-2 | TRBV5-4 | TRBD2 | once | 19 | TGTGCCAGCAGCTCAAAAAAGGGACTAGCGGAACCGAACACCGGGGAGCTGTTTTTT | CASSSKKGLAEPNTGELFF
TRBJ1-2 | TRBV4-1 | NA | NA | 16 | TGCGCCAGCAGCGAACCAACCAAAGGGGGAAGGGGTGGCTACACCTTC | CASSEPTKGGRGGYTF
TRBJ2-3 | TRBV29-1 | NA | NA | 12 | TGCAGCGTTGGGGGGCTTACAGATACGCAGTATTTT | CSVGGLTDTQYF
TRBJ1-6 | TRBV5-1 | NA | NA | 16 | TGCGCCAGCAGCTGGGGGGAGAGCTCCTATAATTCACCCCTCCACTTT | CASSWGESSYNSPLHF
TRBJ2-4 | TRBV12-3/TRBV12-4 | TRBD1 | NA | 13 | TGTGCCAGCACTCCGACAGGGGAAGACATTCAGTACTTC | CASTPTGEDIQYF
TRBJ1-2 | TRBV7-2 | TRBD1 | NA | 15 | TGTGCCAGCAGCTACTCGACAGGGGAGGACTATGGCTACACCTTC | CASSYSTGEDYGYTF
TRBJ2-6 | TRBV11-2 | NA | NA | 19 | TGTGCCAGCAGCTTAGCTCCCGGGGGAGGGGGCGCTGGGGCCAACGTCCTGACTTTC | CASSLAPGGGGAGANVLTF
TRBJ1-1 | TRBV25-1 | NA | NA | 16 | TGTGCCAGCAGTGAAGGGGGGATCCGGGGGAACACTGAAGCTTTCTTT | CASSEGGIRGNTEAFF
TRBJ2-5 | TRBV27 | TRBD2 | NA | 16 | TGTGCCAGCAGTTTATCGGGAACCGGGGGGGGTTTGGCCCAGTACTTC | CASSLSGTGGGLAQYF
TRBJ1-2 | TRBV29-1 | NA | once | 17 | TGCAGCGTTGAAGGCAGGGGTGGGGTTTGGGGGCCTTATGGCTACACCTTC | CSVEGRGGVWGPYGYTF
TRBJ1-3 | TRBV6-6 | NA | few | 12 | TGTGCCAGCAGTTTCGAGGCGGACACCATATATTTT | CASSFEADTIYF
TRBJ1-3 | TRBV5-1 | NA | NA | 15 | TGCGCCAGCAGCTTAGGGGATCTCTCTGGAAACACCATATATTTT | CASSLGDLSGNTIYF